Detailed here is one TCR beta chain. Its target is unknown. This specimen belongs to a study of shared clonotypes between healthy human individuals. Whole-study findings and limits: It was expected that sequencing depth would affect clonotype sharing among donors. With several donors compared, around 4.7% of naive CD4 clonotypes were shared. Naive subsets typically showed greater estimated richness than memory subsets.

The CDR3 covers 14 residues. CDR1 is SGHTA and CDR2 is FQGNSA in the germline V gene. Trimming cost V 8 bases and J 4 bases, with 17 bases left between them. The investigators split CD4+ cells into a CD45RA+ naive subset and a CD45RA-negative memory subset. Assay: immunoSEQ multiplex PCR; the TCRdb copy retains only in-frame clones and omits some. The top ten clones hold 0.36% of a sample with 2 million to 3 million clones, roughly 93% of them seen once. Input material: naive CD4+ T cells from PBMCs. The sample's subset: CD45RA+ positively selected. This clonotype was sampled from a man between 18 and 29 years old in good health. Some clones in this sample may be carry-over from other donors' samples. The chain employs TRBV7-2 and TRBJ1-2; D remains unclear. CDR3 in DNA: TGTGCCAGCGGCCCATCGACGCGGGGCTATGGCTACACCTTC. It encodes CASGPSTRGYGYTF.